The next 24 T cell receptor beta chains were all read from a single sample in a study of regulatory T cells in long-lasting Graves disease. According to the study, TCR beta libraries were built with iRepertoire HTBI primers and CDR3-region Arm-PCR. TCRdb processed the multiplex PCR reads anew with MiXCR; each CDR3 protein has one entry. The data hold roughly 250,000 distinct CDR3 sequences, with about 17% observed a single time. Noted time point: newly diagnosed GD, antithyroid drugs for less than 3 months. The TCR library used RNA extracted from PBMCs. The same specimen was also included in a second study, on T cells in Graves' hyperthyroidism and ophthalmopathy.

Sequenced material: peripheral blood mononuclear cells (PBMCs), taken at new diagnosis, from a patient treated with antithyroid drugs. These receptors were obtained from a woman aged 25 to 45 with Graves disease.

This clonotype was detected many times. V and J are TRBV9 and TRBJ1-3, with D uncertain. Germline values: CDR1 SGDLS, CDR2 YYNGEE. The CDR3 sequence is 16 residues long. Trimming pared 3 bases from V and 1 base from J, leaving 14 bases between. CDR3 DNA: TGTGCCAGCAGCGCGCTATCCGTAGGGTCTGGAAACACCATATATTTT. Translation gives CASSALSVGSGNTIYF. Complete variable domain (other parts from reference TRBV9 and TRBJ1-3): DSGVTQTPKHLITATGQRVTLRCSPRSGDLSVYWYQQSLDQGLQFLIQYYNGEERAKGNILERFSAQQFPDLHSELNLSSLELGDSALYFCASSALSVGSGNTIYFGEGSWLTVV.

At least ten counts were recorded for this clonotype. The chain combines TRBV5-6 with TRBJ2-2; TRBD1 matches at 7 bases. With 0 bases clipped from V and 4 bases from J, the junction kept 6 bases outside the gene matches. The length of the CDR3 is 16 residues. CDR1 is SGHDT, CDR2 YYEEEE, per germline. The CDR3 spells CASSLGSTGITGELFF. The CDR3 nucleotides are TGTGCCAGCAGCTTGGGATCGACAGGGATCACCGGGGAGCTGTTTTTT.

This clonotype was seen many times. The chain uses TRBV9 and TRBJ2-3, with 8 nucleotides matching TRBD2. The V gene end was trimmed by 4 bases and the J gene end by 6 bases; junction bases not matched to a gene: 10. The CDR3 sequence is 15 residues long. CDR1 and CDR2 (germline): SGDLS, YYNGEE. CDR3 in DNA: TGTGCCAGCAGCTTCCGTAGCGGGGTACAGGATACGCAGTATTTT. Protein product: CASSFRSGVQDTQYF.

This clonotype was seen many times. This chain uses TRBV9 with TRBJ1-3, with D unresolved. Germline-derived CDR1 and CDR2 are SGDLS and YYNGEE. The germline V and J ends were trimmed by 0 bases and 4 bases, with 11 bases remaining between them. The CDR3 spans 15 residues. CDR3 DNA sequence: TGTGCCAGCAGCGTAGGAAGGGTCTCCGGAAACACCATATATTTT. Its translation is CASSVGRVSGNTIYF.

The chain links TRBV20-1 to TRBJ2-1; 12 nucleotides agree with TRBD2. The germline gives CDR1 DFQATT, CDR2 SNEGSKA (reference sequence). V shed 6 bases, J shed 3 bases, and the junction held 6 bases outside the gene matches. The CDR3 consists of 15 residues. CDR3: CSAQLAGGSYNEQFF. CDR3 DNA: TGCAGTGCCCAACTAGCGGGGGGCAGCTACAATGAGCAGTTCTTC.

Ten or more counts support this clonotype. V gene TRBV12-3 or TRBV12-4 combines with J gene TRBJ1-4, with D unclear. The CDR3 loop spans 14 amino acids. The ends were cut back, 0 bases at V and 7 bases at J, with 9 bases in the middle. This CDR3 is CASSLASQTEKLFF. The CDR3 bases are TGTGCCAGCAGTTTAGCCAGCCAGACTGAAAAACTGTTTTTT.

The chain couples TRBV20-1 to TRBJ2-7; 9 positions agree with TRBD2. The CDR3 spans 15 residues. The junction had 8 bases not matched to a gene; V was cut back by 1 base and J by 4 bases. The germline V gene has CDR1 DFQATT and CDR2 SNEGSKA (reference sequence). The CDR3 nucleotides are TGCAGTGCTAGAGCCCTGACTAGCGGCCTTTACGAGCAGTACTTC. Translating it yields CSARALTSGLYEQYF.

The sample holds many counts of this clonotype. This sequence joins TRBV27 and TRBJ1-2, with a tentative D call TRBD1 (5 bases). CDR3 length equals 15 residues. Germline loops: CDR1 MNHEY, CDR2 SMNVEV (reference sequence). The V end lost 10 bases, the J end lost 8 bases, and 26 bases lay between the germline ends. The CDR3 DNA reads as TGTGCCACCCACGATCGGGGGATAATGGGGAGAGGCTACACCTTC. It encodes CATHDRGIMGRGYTF.

In regard to this clonotype: An end of the junction does not agree with germline; a read error may underlie this. The rearrangement links TRBV7-2 to TRBJ1-5, with 8 positions matching TRBD1. Germline values: CDR1 SGHTA, CDR2 FQGNSA. The CDR3 is 14 amino acids. The CDR3 protein is CASSPVGQVWTMNF. The CDR3 coding sequence is TGTGCCAGCAGCCCCGTGGGACAGGTCTGGACCATGAATTTT.

This clonotype was found many times. The genes are TRBV5-1 and TRBJ2-5, with no clear D. The CDR3 runs to 12 residues. V lost 4 bases and J 3 bases, leaving 7 bases between the germline ends. Germline-derived CDR1 and CDR2 are SGHRS and YFSETQ. CDR3 nucleotides: TGCGCCAGCAGCGAATTTAAAGAGACCCAGTACTTC. It translates to CASSEFKETQYF.

This clonotype was found many times. The chain couples TRBV20-1 to TRBJ1-5; weak D call: TRBD1 (5 bases). Germline CDR1 reads DFQATT; CDR2 reads SNEGSKA (reference sequence). Trimming stripped 0 bases from V and 3 bases from J, with 12 bases between. This CDR3 region has 15 residues. The CDR3 reads CSARDPLGANQPQHF. CDR3 in DNA: TGCAGTGCTAGAGATCCTCTTGGGGCCAATCAGCCCCAGCATTTT.

Concerning this clonotype: A much larger clone is a single base away; this may be a read error. The rearrangement joins TRBV10-3 to TRBJ1-1; tentatively, D is TRBD1 (6 bases). This CDR3 comprises 15 residues. Trimming removed 3 bases at V and 4 bases at J, with 15 bases between. In germline, CDR1 is ENHRY, CDR2 SYGVKD. CDR3 residues: CAISELGGAGTEAFF. The CDR3 nucleotides read TGTGCCATCAGTGAACTTGGGGGCGCAGGCACTGAAGCTTTCTTT.

This clonotype was counted only a few times. The chain recombines TRBV12-3 or TRBV12-4 with TRBJ1-5, with TRBD1 matching over 8 bases. The V and J ends lost 5 bases and 6 bases, in that order; junction bases with no gene match: 12. This CDR3 region has 16 residues. The CDR3 region is CASSPTSGQGPQPQHF. In DNA, the CDR3 is TGTGCCAGCAGTCCCACCTCCGGACAGGGCCCTCAGCCCCAGCATTTT.

This clonotype was seen at least ten times. The V call is TRBV5-1, the J call TRBJ2-1; D is possibly TRBD2 (7 bases). The germline gives CDR1 SGHRS, CDR2 YFSETQ. The length of the CDR3 is 15 residues. The V end lost 0 bases, the J end lost 2 bases, and 9 bases lay between the germline ends. The CDR3 nucleotides are TGCGCCAGCAGCTTGGAGGGGGGGGCCTACAATGAGCAGTTCTTC. Amino acid sequence: CASSLEGGAYNEQFF.

The sample holds many counts of this clonotype. The chain combines TRBV12-3 or TRBV12-4 with TRBJ1-4; TRBD1 matches 8 bases. CDR3 length equals 15 residues. With 4 bases clipped from V and 7 bases from J, the junction kept 8 bases outside the gene matches. The CDR3 coding sequence is TGTGCCAGCAGTTCCGACAGGGGTGGAGGTGAAAAACTGTTTTTT. It yields the protein CASSSDRGGGEKLFF.

There are many counts of this clonotype. The V gene is TRBV18, the J gene TRBJ2-7; 9 nucleotides agree with TRBD1. CDR1 KGHSH and CDR2 LQKENI come from the germline V gene. The CDR3 is made up of 16 amino acids. With 3 bases clipped from V and 7 bases from J, the junction kept 13 bases outside the gene matches. The CDR3 reads CASSPVDTGGWGEQYF. CDR3 in DNA: TGTGCCAGCTCACCCGTCGATACAGGGGGCTGGGGGGAGCAGTACTTC.

This clonotype was seen ten or more times. The CDR3 DNA reads TGTGCCAGCAGCCCCTCCGGGACAGTTCCCCGAAAGGGCACTGAAGCTTTCTTT. It yields the protein CASSPSGTVPRKGTEAFF. This sequence joins TRBV3-1 and TRBJ1-1, with 7 bases identical to TRBD1. The CDR3 runs to 18 residues. Looked up from germline, CDR1 is LGHDT and CDR2 is YNNKEL (reference sequence). The V segment lost 4 bases and the J segment 4 bases; nucleotides outside the gene matches: 18.

Note on this clonotype: A much larger clone sits a single nucleotide away, making a read error possible. The CDR3 DNA is TGTGCCAGCAGTCGGACCCTGACGCATACGTACAATGAGCAGTTCTTC. Translating gives CASSRTLTHTYNEQFF. This sequence joins TRBV6-1 and TRBJ2-1; no clear D gene. Germline CDR1 reads MNHNS; CDR2 reads SASEGT. CDR3 length: 16 residues. Trimming removed 5 bases from V and 4 bases from J, with 18 bases in between.

This clonotype was counted at least ten times. CDR3 amino acids: CASSEVGGTQYF. The CDR3 DNA reads as TGTGCCAGCAGCGAGGTGGGGGGTACGCAGTATTTT. The rearrangement links TRBV7-9 to TRBJ2-3, with D possibly TRBD2 on 6 matching bases. V lost 5 bases, J lost 8 bases, and 11 bases lay in between. CDR1 and CDR2 from the germline V gene are SEHNR and FQNEAQ (reference sequence). The length of the CDR3 is 12 residues. Looking up the rest from reference TRBV7-9 and TRBJ2-3 gives the full variable domain: DTGVSQNPRHKITKRGQNVTFRCDPISEHNRLYWYRQTLGQGPEFLTYFQNEAQLEKSRLLSDRFSAERPKGSFSTLEIQRTEQGDSAMYLCASSEVGGTQYFGPGTRLTVL.

There are a few counts of this clonotype. The chain combines TRBV19 with TRBJ2-3, with 10 bases identical to TRBD1. CDR3 length: 14 residues. From germline, CDR1 is LNHDA and CDR2 SQIVND (reference sequence). The ends lost 5 bases at V and 5 bases at J; junction bases unmatched: 4. CDR3: CASSRDRGLDTQYF. CDR3 nucleotides: TGTGCCAGTAGTCGGGACAGGGGATTAGATACGCAGTATTTT.

This clonotype was recorded at least ten times. The V and J genes are TRBV12-3 or TRBV12-4 and TRBJ1-3; D may be TRBD1 (5 bases). The V end lost 8 bases, the J end lost 7 bases, and 18 bases lay between the germline ends. The CDR3 covers 14 residues. In DNA, the CDR3 is TGTGCCAGCTCAATCACAGGTTCGGGGAACACCATATATTTT. Its protein is CASSITGSGNTIYF.

The sample holds many counts of this clonotype. The chain employs TRBV5-1 and TRBJ1-1; D ambiguous. In germline, CDR1 is SGHRS, CDR2 YFSETQ. Trimming shortened V by 0 bases and J by 0 bases, and 6 bases separated the two germline ends. The length of the CDR3 is 14 residues. In DNA, the CDR3 is TGCGCCAGCAGCTTGGGAGAGTTGAACACTGAAGCTTTCTTT. The encoded protein is CASSLGELNTEAFF. Drawing the rest from reference TRBV5-1 and TRBJ1-1, the complete variable domain is KAGVTQTPRYLIKTRGQQVTLSCSPISGHRSVSWYQQTPGQGLQFLFEYFSETQRNKGNFPGRFSGRQFSNSRSEMNVSTLELGDSALYLCASSLGELNTEAFFGQGTRLTVV.

A note on this clonotype: A much larger clone is a single base away; this may be a read error. The chain is built from TRBV7-9 and TRBJ2-2, with a possible D match to TRBD2 (6 bases). V was cut by 9 bases and J by 1 base, with 9 bases left in between. This CDR3 contains 13 residues. Germline V gene data show CDR1 as SEHNR and CDR2 as FQNEAQ (reference sequence). The CDR3, as DNA: TGTGCCAGGACTAGATGGAACACCGGGGAGCTGTTTTTT. This gives the protein CARTRWNTGELFF.

This clonotype was recorded many times. The chain uses TRBV7-8 and TRBJ2-7, with 8 positions matching TRBD1. CDR3 size: 15 residues. The V segment lost 4 bases and the J segment 6 bases; nucleotides outside the gene matches: 11. CDR1 SGHVS and CDR2 FQNEAQ come from the germline V gene. CDR3 amino acids: CASSSPGQGVVEQYF. As DNA, the CDR3 is TGTGCCAGCAGCTCACCCGGACAGGGTGTTGTCGAGCAGTACTTC.